The 9 T cell receptor beta chains listed next were all sequenced from one sample in a study of vaccination and CD4 T cells after COVID-19. Described treatment: roughly ten-day PBMC culture with coronavirus spike peptide pools or control peptides (ViraFEST assay). The antigens of these receptors remain unknown. Cultured CD4+ T cell DNA was sequenced using the Oncomine TCR Beta short-read assay. Each CDR3 protein gets one entry after TCRdb re-called the PCR reads with MiXCR. The sample shows about 14,000 distinct CDR3 sequences, about 21% of them seen only once. Sequencing input: cultured CD4+ T cells from blood. These receptors came from a human donor with COVID-19.

This clonotype is medium-sized in the sample. The V and J genes are TRBV25-1 and TRBJ1-6, with D hard to call. V was trimmed by 3 bases and J by 7 bases, leaving 16 bases between them. This CDR3 has 16 amino acids. In germline, CDR1 is MGHDK, CDR2 SYGVNS. The CDR3 region is CASSDWAVPRNSPLHF. The DNA of the CDR3 is TGTGCCAGCAGTGATTGGGCCGTCCCTAGGAATTCACCCCTCCACTTT.

This clonotype has only a few counts. The chain combines TRBV20-1 with TRBJ2-1; D not resolved. Germline loops: CDR1 DFQATT, CDR2 SNEGSKA (reference sequence). V lost 6 bases, J lost 2 bases, and 11 bases lay in between. The CDR3 extends over 13 amino acids. CDR3 amino acids: CSATQRAYNEQFF. The CDR3 coding sequence is TGCAGTGCCACGCAAAGAGCCTACAATGAGCAGTTCTTC.

This chain uses TRBV20-1 with TRBJ1-3; 7 bases are shared with TRBD1. In germline, CDR1 is DFQATT, CDR2 SNEGSKA (reference sequence). V shed 1 base, J shed 0 bases, and the junction held 9 bases outside the gene matches. CDR3 length equals 17 residues. CDR3 in DNA: TGCAGTGCTAGAGGACCGACAGGGTTTCTCTCTGGAAACACCATATATTTT. It codes for CSARGPTGFLSGNTIYF.

In this sample, this clonotype turned up once. V usage is TRBV5-1 and J usage is TRBJ2-5; D may be TRBD2 (7 bases). V was cut by 10 bases and J by 0 bases, with 16 bases left in between. Germline CDR1 SGHRS, CDR2 YFSETQ. CDR3 size: 14 residues. The CDR3 spells CADRRGPNQETQYF. CDR3 coding DNA: TGCGCCGACAGGCGGGGGCCAAACCAAGAGACCCAGTACTTC.

By share, this clonotype counts as medium-sized. V is TRBV6-5 and J is TRBJ2-3; 8 positions match TRBD1. Germline-derived CDR1 and CDR2 are MNHEY and SVGAGI. Trimming cost V 0 bases and J 2 bases; bases outside gene matches: 1. The CDR3 consists of 15 residues. The DNA for the CDR3 is TGTGCCAGCAGTTACTCGACAGGGGTCACAGATACGCAGTATTTT. It specifies CASSYSTGVTDTQYF.

The rearrangement uses TRBV2 and TRBJ1-6; D unclear. Germline V gene lookup returns CDR1 SNHLY and CDR2 FYNNEI. There are 16 residues in the CDR3. V lost 2 bases and J 7 bases, leaving 15 bases between the germline ends. The CDR3 spells CASSEYPRLGNSPLHF. In DNA, the CDR3 is TGTGCCAGCAGTGAATATCCTCGACTGGGAAATTCACCCCTCCACTTT. The complete variable domain, with remaining parts taken from reference TRBV2 and TRBJ1-6, reads EPEVTQTPSHQVTQMGQEVILRCVPISNHLYFYWYRQILGQKVEFLVSFYNNEISEKSEIFDDQFSVERPDGSNFTLKIRSTKLEDSAMYFCASSEYPRLGNSPLHFGNGTRLTVT.

In its sample, this clonotype was seen a few times. V gene TRBV6-5 combines with J gene TRBJ1-6; 12 bases map to TRBD1. Unmatched junction bases numbered 6, after V lost 2 bases and J lost 10 bases. CDR1 and CDR2 (germline): MNHEY, SVGAGI. The CDR3 contains 16 residues. In DNA, the CDR3 is TGTGCCAGCAGTTACGGGGACAGGGGGCCTCTCTCACCCCTCCACTTT. Encoded protein: CASSYGDRGPLSPLHF.

A few counts support this clonotype. The chain joins TRBV19 to TRBJ2-7; tentatively, D is TRBD1 or TRBD2 (6 bases each). V lost 9 bases and J 3 bases, leaving 21 bases between the germline ends. This CDR3 comprises 15 residues. CDR1 and CDR2 (germline): LNHDA, SQIVND (reference sequence). The CDR3 here is CASKRRGGNFYEQYF. The CDR3 region has the DNA TGTGCCAGCAAGAGGAGAGGGGGGAATTTCTACGAGCAGTACTTC.

DNA for the CDR3: TGTGCTAGTGGTTTGCTAGGGACAGGGAGGTCGACCCAGTACTTC. It translates to CASGLLGTGRSTQYF. This chain joins TRBV12-5 and TRBJ2-5; 9 nucleotides align to TRBD1. The V gene end was trimmed by 2 bases and the J gene end by 7 bases; junction bases not matched to a gene: 8. CDR1 is LGHNT, CDR2 FRNRAP, per germline. The CDR3 is 15 residues long.